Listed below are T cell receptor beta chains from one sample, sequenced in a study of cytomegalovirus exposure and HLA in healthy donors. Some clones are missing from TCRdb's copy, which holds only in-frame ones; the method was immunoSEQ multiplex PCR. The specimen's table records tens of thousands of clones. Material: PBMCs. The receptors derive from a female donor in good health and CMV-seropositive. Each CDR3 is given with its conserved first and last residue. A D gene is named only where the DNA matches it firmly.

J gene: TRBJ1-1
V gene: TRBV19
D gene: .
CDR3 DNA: TGTGCCAGTAGTATCGCAACTCACAGAATCAACACTGAAGCTTTCTTT
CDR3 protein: CASSIATHRINTEAFF

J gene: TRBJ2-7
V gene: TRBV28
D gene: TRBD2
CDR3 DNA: TGTGCCAGCAGTTGGCGGGAGTCGGGAGAGCAGTACTTC
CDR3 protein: CASSWRESGEQYF

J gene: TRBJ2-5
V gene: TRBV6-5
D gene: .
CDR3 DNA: TGTGCCAGCAGTGCGGGGGCAGGGGGCGGAGAGACCCAGTACTTC
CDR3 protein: CASSAGAGGGETQYF

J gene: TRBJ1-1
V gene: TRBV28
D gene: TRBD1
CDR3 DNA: TGTGCCAGCAGTTTAAACAGGGGGCTCAAAGATTTCTTT
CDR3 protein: CASSLNRGLKDFF

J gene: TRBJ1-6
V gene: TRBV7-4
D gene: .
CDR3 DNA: TGTGCCAGCATCACCGACAGCATGAATTCACCCCTCCACTTT
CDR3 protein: CASITDSMNSPLHF

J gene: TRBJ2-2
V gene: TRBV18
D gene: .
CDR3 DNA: TGTGCCAGCTCACCAGGGACTCACGAGGGGCTGTTTTTT
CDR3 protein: CASSPGTHEGLFF

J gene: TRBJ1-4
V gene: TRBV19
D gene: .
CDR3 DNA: TGTGCCAGTAGGGAAGGTGGAGGTAATGAAAAACTGTTTTTT
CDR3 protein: CASREGGGNEKLFF

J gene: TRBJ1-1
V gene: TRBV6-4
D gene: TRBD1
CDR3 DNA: TGTGCCAGCAGTCCGGGACAGGGGCAAGCTTTCTTT
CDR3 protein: CASSPGQGQAFF

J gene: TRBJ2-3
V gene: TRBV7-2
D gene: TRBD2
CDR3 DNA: TGTGCCAGCAGCTTCCGGCGTAGCGGGGGTTCAGATACGCAGTATTTT
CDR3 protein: CASSFRRSGGSDTQYF

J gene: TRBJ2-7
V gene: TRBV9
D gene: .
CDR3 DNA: TGTGCCAGCAGCCCGAGCGGAATGAGCTCCTACGAGCAGTACTTC
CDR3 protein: CASSPSGMSSYEQYF

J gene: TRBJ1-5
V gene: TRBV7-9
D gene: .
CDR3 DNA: TGTGCCAGCAGCTATCAGGGGAATCAGCCCCAGCATTTT
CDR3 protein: CASSYQGNQPQHF

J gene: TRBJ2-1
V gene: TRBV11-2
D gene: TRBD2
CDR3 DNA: TGTGCCAGCAGCTTAGATCTGGCGGGGGAAAACAATGAGCAGTTCTTC
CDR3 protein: CASSLDLAGENNEQFF

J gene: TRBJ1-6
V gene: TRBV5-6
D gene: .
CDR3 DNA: TGTGCCAGCAGCCGCGTCGCGCAGGGGAATTCACCCCTCCACTTT
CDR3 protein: CASSRVAQGNSPLHF

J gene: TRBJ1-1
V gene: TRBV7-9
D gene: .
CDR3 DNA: TGTGCCAGCAGCCCGGGACACATGAACACTGAAGCTTTCTTT
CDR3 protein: CASSPGHMNTEAFF

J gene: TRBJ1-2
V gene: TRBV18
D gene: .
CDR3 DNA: TGTGCCAGCTCACCCGACTCAAACTATGGCTACACCTTC
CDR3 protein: CASSPDSNYGYTF

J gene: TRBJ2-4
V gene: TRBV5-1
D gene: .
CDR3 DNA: TGCGCCAGCAGCTTGGGTCCGGTAGCCAAAAACATTCAGTACTTC
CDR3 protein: CASSLGPVAKNIQYF

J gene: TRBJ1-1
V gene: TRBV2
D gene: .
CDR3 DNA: TGTGCCAGCAGTGAATTGGGGGGTCTGAACACTGAAGCTTTCTTT
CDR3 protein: CASSELGGLNTEAFF

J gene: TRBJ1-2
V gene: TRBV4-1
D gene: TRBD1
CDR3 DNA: TGCGCCAGCAGCCAGGGGGTCCAGGACAGGGTTCGCTACACCTTC
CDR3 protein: CASSQGVQDRVRYTF

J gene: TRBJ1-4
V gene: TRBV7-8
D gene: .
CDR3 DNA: TGTGCCAGCAGCTTAGGGGCAGCTCGGAATGAAAAACTGTTTTTT
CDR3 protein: CASSLGAARNEKLFF

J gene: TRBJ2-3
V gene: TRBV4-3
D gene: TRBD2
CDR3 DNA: TGCGCCAGCAGCCAAGAAGTGGCGGCTAGCGGGGTCCCTGATACGCAGTATTTT
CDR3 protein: CASSQEVAASGVPDTQYF

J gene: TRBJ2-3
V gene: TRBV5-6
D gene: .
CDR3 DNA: TGTGCCAGCAGCTTCCCAGGGGCGAGCACAGATACGCAGTATTTT
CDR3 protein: CASSFPGASTDTQYF

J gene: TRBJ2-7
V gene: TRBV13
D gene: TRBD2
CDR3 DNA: TGTGCCAGCAGCCCGCACCCCCTAGCGGGGGGAACCTACGAGCAGTACTTC
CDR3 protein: CASSPHPLAGGTYEQYF

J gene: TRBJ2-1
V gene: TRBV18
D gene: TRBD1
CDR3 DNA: TGTGCCAGCTCACCGGGACAGCATACCTACAATGAGCAGTTCTTC
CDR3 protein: CASSPGQHTYNEQFF

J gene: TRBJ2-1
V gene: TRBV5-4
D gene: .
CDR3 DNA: TGTGCCAGCAGCTTGGCGGCGGGCCAGTACAATGAGCAGTTCTTC
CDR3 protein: CASSLAAGQYNEQFF

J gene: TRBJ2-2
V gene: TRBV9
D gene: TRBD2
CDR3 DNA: TGTGCCAGCAGCCTCCGCTCTGGTCTAGCGGTAAACACCGGGGAGCTGTTTTTT
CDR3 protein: CASSLRSGLAVNTGELFF

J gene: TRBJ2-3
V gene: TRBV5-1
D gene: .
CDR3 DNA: TGCGCCAGCAGTGTAGATGCGACAGATACGCAGTATTTT
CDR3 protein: CASSVDATDTQYF

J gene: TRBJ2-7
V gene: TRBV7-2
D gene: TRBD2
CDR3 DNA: TGTGCCAGCAGTAGAGAGCGGGAGGGGAGCTCCTACGAGCAGTACTTC
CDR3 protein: CASSREREGSSYEQYF

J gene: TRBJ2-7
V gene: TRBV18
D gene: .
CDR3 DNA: TGTGCCAGCACCCCCACTGATGACTACGAGCAGTACTTC
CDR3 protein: CASTPTDDYEQYF

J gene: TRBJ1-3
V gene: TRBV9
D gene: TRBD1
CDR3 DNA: TGTGCCAGCAGCGTATCGACAGGGGAGGCTGGAAACACCATATATTTT
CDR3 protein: CASSVSTGEAGNTIYF

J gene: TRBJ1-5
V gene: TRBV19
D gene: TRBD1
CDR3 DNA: TGTGCCAGTAGTATCCCCACAGGGGTTGGCAATCAGCCCCAGCATTTT
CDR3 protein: CASSIPTGVGNQPQHF

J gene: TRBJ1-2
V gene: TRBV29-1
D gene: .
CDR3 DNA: TGCAGCGTTGACTTGCCCGGGGGGGGCTACACCTTC
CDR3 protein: CSVDLPGGGYTF

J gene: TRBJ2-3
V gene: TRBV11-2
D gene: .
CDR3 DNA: TGTGCCAGCAGCTCCCGGGACAAGACTAGCACAGATACGCAGTATTTT
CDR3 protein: CASSSRDKTSTDTQYF

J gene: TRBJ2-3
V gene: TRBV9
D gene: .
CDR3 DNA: TGTGCCAGCAGCCAGCCTCGGGCGGGGGCCCCCAGGGATACGCAGTATTTT
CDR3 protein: CASSQPRAGAPRDTQYF

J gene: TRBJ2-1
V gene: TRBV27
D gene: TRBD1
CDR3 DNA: TGTGCCAGCAGCACAGGGGGCCAGAATGAGCAGTTCTTC
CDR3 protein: CASSTGGQNEQFF

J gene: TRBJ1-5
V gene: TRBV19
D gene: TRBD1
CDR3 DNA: TGTGCCAGTAGTCCGGGACAGGGGGCGGTTCAGCCCCAGCATTTT
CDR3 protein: CASSPGQGAVQPQHF